These 17 T cell receptor beta chains share one sample of origin, sequenced in a study of post-analysis software for immune sequencing data. General study points: About five TRBV segments occurring more often in patients than controls included TRBV5-6, TRBV5-1 and TRBV20-1.

The authors incorporated unique molecular identifiers into the TCR beta cDNA libraries. Each CDR3 protein gets one entry after TCRdb re-called the PCR reads with MiXCR. Of approximately 730,000 distinct CDR3 sequences listed, 40% to 55% are singletons. Their recognized antigens are unknown. Sequencing was performed on blood. The source is a girl aged 10 to 17 with multiple sclerosis.

Regarding this clonotype: Germline and junction disagree at one end, which may indicate a read error. The J gene is TRBJ2-7, the V gene TRBV6-5, with a possible D match to TRBD2 (6 bases). CDR3 length: 16 residues. Germline V gives CDR1 MNHEY, CDR2 SVGAGI. The CDR3 nucleotides read TGTGCCGGCAGTTACTCGTCCCCGGGGAGGTCGGGCGAGCAGTACTTC. It is translated as CAGSYSSPGRSGEQYF.

The gene calls are TRBV2 and TRBJ2-3; D is unresolved. This CDR3 spans 14 amino acids. Germline V gene sequence: CDR1 SNHLY, CDR2 FYNNEI. Trimming pared 2 bases from V and 2 bases from J, leaving 8 bases between. The CDR3 here is CASSESHHTDTQYF. DNA for the CDR3: TGTGCCAGCAGTGAATCGCACCACACAGATACGCAGTATTTT.

The chain recombines TRBV6-5 with TRBJ1-2, with TRBD1 as a possible D gene (5 bases). V shed 4 bases and J shed 8 bases, with 26 bases lying between them. This CDR3 comprises 17 residues. CDR1 and CDR2 from the germline V gene are MNHEY and SVGAGI. CDR3 in amino acids: CASSLWGRRVPPNGYTF. In nucleotides, the CDR3 is TGTGCCAGCAGTTTATGGGGCCGACGGGTCCCACCTAACGGCTACACCTTC.

This clonotype was seen only a few times. The germline gene is not matched at one end of the junction; a read error may be the cause. The chain joins TRBV24-1 to TRBJ2-2, with D unclear. Germline CDR1 reads KGHDR; CDR2 reads SFDVKD. The CDR3 consists of 12 residues. The CDR3 protein is CATSANAGELFF. The CDR3, as DNA: TGTGCCACCAGCGCGAACGCCGGGGAGCTGTTTTTT.

The gene calls are TRBV10-3 and TRBJ2-1, with 9 bases lining up with TRBD2. Germline loops: CDR1 ENHRY, CDR2 SYGVKD. The CDR3 is 17 residues long. Unmatched junction bases numbered 12, after V lost 4 bases and J lost 5 bases. The CDR3 bases are TGTGCCATCAGTGCGTCGAGTAGCGGGAGAGGAAACAATGAGCAGTTCTTC. As protein: CAISASSSGRGNNEQFF.

V gene TRBV12-3 or TRBV12-4 combines with J gene TRBJ2-1; no definite D call. The end of the DNA fits TRBJ2-7 better, so the J call may be wrong. The CDR3 consists of 14 residues. The CDR3 DNA reads as TGTGCCAGCAGTTTTGTCCTTCAGGAAAATGAGCAGTACTTC. Translating it yields CASSFVLQENEQYF.

CDR3 residues: CASSQGIEQFF. DNA for the CDR3: TGCGCCAGCAGCCAAGGGATAGAGCAGTTCTTC. This chain connects TRBV4-3 to TRBJ2-1; no clear D gene. V shed 1 base and J shed 10 bases, with 5 bases lying between them. Germline assignment: CDR1 LGHNA and CDR2 YSLEER. CDR3 length equals 11 residues.

In this sample, this clonotype turned up a few times. The rearrangement joins TRBV12-3 or TRBV12-4 to TRBJ2-7; TRBD2 matches 12 bases. The CDR3 extends over 16 amino acids. The V gene end was trimmed by 6 bases and the J gene end by 3 bases; junction bases not matched to a gene: 9. This CDR3 reads CASSPGLAGGRYEQYF. As DNA, the CDR3 is TGTGCCAGCAGCCCGGGGCTAGCGGGAGGGCGCTACGAGCAGTACTTC.

At least ten counts were recorded for this clonotype. V gene TRBV2 combines with J gene TRBJ2-5, with unresolved D. V lost 0 bases, J lost 1 base, and 9 bases lay in between. Looked up from germline, CDR1 is SNHLY and CDR2 is FYNNEI. This CDR3 contains 15 residues. The CDR3 coding sequence is TGTGCCAGCAGTGAAGCGCAAGGGTCCCAAGAGACCCAGTACTTC. Protein sequence: CASSEAQGSQETQYF. Looking up the rest from reference TRBV2 and TRBJ2-5 gives the full variable domain: EPEVTQTPSHQVTQMGQEVILRCVPISNHLYFYWYRQILGQKVEFLVSFYNNEISEKSEIFDDQFSVERPDGSNFTLKIRSTKLEDSAMYFCASSEAQGSQETQYFGPGTRLLVL.

The chain uses TRBV5-1 and TRBJ2-4; D perhaps matches TRBD2 (5 bases). The germline V gene encodes CDR1 SGHRS and CDR2 YFSETQ. Trimming took 5 bases from V and 13 from J, leaving 13 bases between them. The CDR3 loop spans 11 amino acids. The CDR3 sequence is CASRGSREQYF. CDR3 bases: TGCGCCAGCAGGGGCTCGAGGGAGCAGTACTTC.

This chain joins TRBV20-1 and TRBJ2-5, with TRBD2 matching 8 bases. The J call could be wrong; TRBJ2-7 is a better fit for the DNA end. Germline V gene data show CDR1 as DFQATT and CDR2 as SNEGSKA (reference sequence). The CDR3 is 15 residues long. The CDR3 sequence is CSARPETLAGHEQYF. DNA for the CDR3: TGCAGTGCTAGGCCGGAAACCCTAGCGGGCCACGAGCAGTACTTC.

This clonotype was detected only a few times. The chain employs TRBV6-5 and TRBJ1-4, with 11 bases fitting TRBD1. CDR3 length equals 16 residues. CDR1 is MNHEY, CDR2 SVGAGI, per germline. Trimming cost V 5 bases and J 5 bases; bases outside gene matches: 7. The CDR3, as DNA: TGTGCCAGCAGTCGTGGTCGGGACAGGGGGAATGAAAAACTGTTTTTT. Its translation is CASSRGRDRGNEKLFF.

The gene calls are TRBV7-9 and TRBJ2-5; 9 nucleotides agree with TRBD2. Germline V gives CDR1 SEHNR, CDR2 FQNEAQ (reference sequence). This CDR3 region has 13 residues. Germline trimming cut 5 bases from V and 5 bases from J; bases unmatched to any gene: 3. CDR3: CASSGSGSETQYF. CDR3 DNA sequence: TGTGCCAGCAGCGGTAGCGGGAGTGAGACCCAGTACTTC.

The chain recombines TRBV19 with TRBJ2-5; TRBD2 matches 10 bases. Germline loops: CDR1 LNHDA, CDR2 SQIVND (reference sequence). The CDR3 contains 15 residues. The junction had 6 bases not matched to a gene; V was cut back by 5 bases and J by 3 bases. CDR3 sequence reads: CASSGILAGKETQYF. Here the CDR3 DNA reads TGTGCCAGTAGTGGCATACTAGCGGGAAAAGAGACCCAGTACTTC.

This clonotype was detected only a few times. V usage is TRBV29-1 and J usage is TRBJ2-7; TRBD1 aligns across 7 bases. Germline CDR1 reads SQVTM; CDR2 reads ANQGSEA. V gave up 6 bases and J gave up 3 bases; unmatched junction bases: 8. The CDR3 sequence is 13 residues long. CDR3: CSVRGQKSYEQYF. The CDR3, as DNA: TGCAGCGTAAGGGGACAGAAAAGCTACGAGCAGTACTTC.

V and J are TRBV10-3 and TRBJ2-3, with D uncertain. Trimming took off 6 bases at V and 2 bases at J, with 12 bases between the two ends. CDR3 length equals 14 residues. CDR1 and CDR2 from the germline V gene are ENHRY and SYGVKD. The CDR3 DNA reads TGTGCCATCAGGGACCCTAAAGTCACAGATACGCAGTATTTT. Its protein is CAIRDPKVTDTQYF.

The chain joins TRBV7-2 to TRBJ2-6; either TRBD1 or TRBD2 may supply D (5 bases each). This CDR3 has 14 residues. CDR1 and CDR2 from the germline V gene are SGHTA and FQGNSA. Trimming left V 8 bases short and J 0 bases short, with 8 bases between. CDR3 nucleotide sequence: TGTGCCAGCGGGGGAATCTCTGGGGCCAACGTCCTGACTTTC. It codes for CASGGISGANVLTF. Full variable domain (rest looked up from reference TRBV7-2 and TRBJ2-6): GAGVSQSPSNKVTEKGKDVELRCDPISGHTALYWYRQSLGQGLEFLIYFQGNSAPDKSGLPSDRFSAERTGGSVSTLTIQRTQQEDSAVYLCASGGISGANVLTFGAGSRLTVL.